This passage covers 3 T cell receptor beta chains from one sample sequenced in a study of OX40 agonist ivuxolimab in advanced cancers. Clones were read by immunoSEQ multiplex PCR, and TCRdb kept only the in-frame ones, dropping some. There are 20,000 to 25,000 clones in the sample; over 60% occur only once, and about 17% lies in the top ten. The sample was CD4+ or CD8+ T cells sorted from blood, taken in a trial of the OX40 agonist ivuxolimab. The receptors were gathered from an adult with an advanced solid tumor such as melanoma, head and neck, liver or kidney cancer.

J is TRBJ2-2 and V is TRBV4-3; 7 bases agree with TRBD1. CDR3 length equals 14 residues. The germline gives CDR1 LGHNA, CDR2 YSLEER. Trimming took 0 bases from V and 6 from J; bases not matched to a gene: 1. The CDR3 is CASSQETGPGELFF. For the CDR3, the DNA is TGCGCCAGCAGCCAAGAGACAGGGCCCGGGGAGCTGTTTTTT.

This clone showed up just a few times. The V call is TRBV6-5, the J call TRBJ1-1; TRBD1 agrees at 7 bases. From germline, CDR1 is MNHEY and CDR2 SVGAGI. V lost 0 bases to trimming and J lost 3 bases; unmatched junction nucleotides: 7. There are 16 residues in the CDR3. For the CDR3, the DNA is TGTGCCAGCAGTTACTCGAGAGACAGGGCGGACACTGAAGCTTTCTTT. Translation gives CASSYSRDRADTEAFF.

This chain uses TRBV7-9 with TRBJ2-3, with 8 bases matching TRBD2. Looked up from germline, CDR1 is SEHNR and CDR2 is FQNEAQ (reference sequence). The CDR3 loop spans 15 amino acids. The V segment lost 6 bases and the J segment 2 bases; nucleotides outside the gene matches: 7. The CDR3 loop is CASSGAGADTDTQYF. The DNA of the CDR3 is TGTGCCAGCAGTGGAGCGGGGGCCGACACAGATACGCAGTATTTT.